The rows below give T cell receptor beta chains drawn from one sample of a study of naive and memory T cell subsets. TCRdb recomputed calls from the UMI-ligation and nested PCR reads with MiXCR, one row per CDR3 protein. The data hold 140,000 to 150,000 distinct CDR3 sequences, with over 15% observed a single time. Sequencing was done on a sample of naive CD4+ T cells from blood. Receptors originate from a human donor in good health. Each CDR3 is given with its conserved first and last residue. Each record gives: CDR3 length, clone size, J gene, V gene, D gene, CDR3 DNA, CDR3 protein. D genes are given only for firm matches. Clone size, where shown, is once, few, many, or a class for clones that have expanded.

length: 16; size: NA; J: TRBJ2-3; V: TRBV5-1; D: TRBD2; DNA: TGCGCCAGCAGCTTGGTTGGCGGGAGGTCCGCAGATACGCAGTATTTT; CDR3: CASSLVGGRSADTQYF
length: 14; size: NA; J: TRBJ2-1; V: TRBV28; D: NA; DNA: TGTGCCAGCAGTTTAAGGGGGGGTGTCAATGAGCAGTTCTTC; CDR3: CASSLRGGVNEQFF
length: 15; size: NA; J: TRBJ2-5; V: TRBV5-1; D: NA; DNA: TGCGCCAGCAGCCCAGGGGCGCTGGAACAAGAGACCCAGTACTTC; CDR3: CASSPGALEQETQYF
length: 18; size: few; J: TRBJ1-2; V: TRBV5-1; D: TRBD1; DNA: TGCGCCAGCGCGATTACCGGGACAGAACAAAGAGCTAACTATGGCTACACCTTC; CDR3: CASAITGTEQRANYGYTF
length: 15; size: NA; J: TRBJ2-7; V: TRBV14; D: NA; DNA: TGTGCCAGCAGCCCTCTGTGGCGGGCGAACGACGAGCAGTACTTC; CDR3: CASSPLWRANDEQYF
length: 16; size: NA; J: TRBJ1-2; V: TRBV29-1; D: TRBD1; DNA: TGCAGCGCTGGGTTGGCCACAGGGGTGCATAACTATGGCTACACCTTC; CDR3: CSAGLATGVHNYGYTF
length: 14; size: NA; J: TRBJ2-7; V: TRBV5-1; D: TRBD1; DNA: TGCGCCAGCAGCTTGGGACAGGGTTTTGACGAGCAGTACTTC; CDR3: CASSLGQGFDEQYF
length: 13; size: few; J: TRBJ2-7; V: TRBV30; D: NA; DNA: TGTGCCTGGAGTGGTGACACCGGCTACGAGCAGTACTTC; CDR3: CAWSGDTGYEQYF
length: 15; size: few; J: TRBJ2-1; V: TRBV12-3/TRBV12-4; D: NA; DNA: TGTGCCAGCAGTTTAGGACCAGGGGCGTACAATGAGCAGTTCTTC; CDR3: CASSLGPGAYNEQFF
length: 15; size: many; J: TRBJ2-3; V: TRBV14; D: TRBD1; DNA: TGTGCCAGCAGCCAAGTACAGGGGTACACAGATACGCAGTATTTT; CDR3: CASSQVQGYTDTQYF
length: 12; size: NA; J: TRBJ2-5; V: TRBV6-1; D: NA; DNA: TGTGCCAGCAGCCAGGAAAAAGAGACCCAGTACTTC; CDR3: CASSQEKETQYF
length: 14; size: few; J: TRBJ1-4; V: TRBV12-3/TRBV12-4; D: TRBD1; DNA: TGTGCCAGCAGCCCCGACAGGGGAGGTGAAAAACTGTTTTTT; CDR3: CASSPDRGGEKLFF
length: 14; size: NA; J: TRBJ1-1; V: TRBV12-3/TRBV12-4; D: NA; DNA: TGTGCCAGCAGTTTGAGGTCCATGAACACTGAAGCTTTCTTT; CDR3: CASSLRSMNTEAFF
length: 14; size: NA; J: TRBJ1-3; V: TRBV4-3; D: NA; DNA: TGCGCCAGCAGCCAAGGACATACTGGAAACACCATATATTTT; CDR3: CASSQGHTGNTIYF
length: 16; size: NA; J: TRBJ1-6; V: TRBV15; D: NA; DNA: TGTGCCACCAGCGGTGAACAAGACCCCGCCGCTTCACCCCTCCACTTT; CDR3: CATSGEQDPAASPLHF
length: 14; size: NA; J: TRBJ2-3; V: TRBV5-1; D: NA; DNA: TGCGCCAGCGAGAGCGGGTTGAGCACAGATACGCAGTATTTT; CDR3: CASESGLSTDTQYF
length: 18; size: few; J: TRBJ2-3; V: TRBV6-5; D: TRBD1; DNA: TGTGCCAGCAGTTACTCGGGGCCAACCGGGACAGGGGCAGATACGCAGTATTTT; CDR3: CASSYSGPTGTGADTQYF
length: 15; size: few; J: TRBJ2-7; V: TRBV28; D: TRBD1; DNA: TGTGCCAGCAGTCCTGTCGGACAGGGATACTACGAGCAGTACTTC; CDR3: CASSPVGQGYYEQYF
length: 16; size: NA; J: TRBJ1-1; V: TRBV10-3; D: TRBD1; DNA: TGTGCCATCAGTGAGTCAAGGACAGGGAAGAACACTGAAGCTTTCTTT; CDR3: CAISESRTGKNTEAFF
length: 17; size: many; J: TRBJ2-3; V: TRBV27; D: NA; DNA: TGTGCCAGCAGGAGCCCCCTTGTTCCCAGTTGGACAGATACGCAGTATTTT; CDR3: CASRSPLVPSWTDTQYF
length: 13; size: few; J: TRBJ2-5; V: TRBV5-4; D: NA; DNA: TGTGCCAGCAGCAGGGGAGTCCAAGAGACCCAGTACTTC; CDR3: CASSRGVQETQYF
length: 13; size: few; J: TRBJ2-2; V: TRBV12-3/TRBV12-4; D: NA; DNA: TGTGCCAGCAGTAGCACGAACACCGGGGAGCTGTTTTTT; CDR3: CASSSTNTGELFF
length: 13; size: NA; J: TRBJ1-2; V: TRBV5-1; D: NA; DNA: TGCGCCAGCAGCTTGGAAGGGACTGGTGGCTACACCTTC; CDR3: CASSLEGTGGYTF
length: 14; size: NA; J: TRBJ2-7; V: TRBV7-2; D: TRBD1; DNA: TGTGCCAGCAGCCGGGACAGGGGAACCTACGAGCAGTACTTC; CDR3: CASSRDRGTYEQYF
length: 14; size: NA; J: TRBJ2-3; V: TRBV12-3/TRBV12-4; D: TRBD2; DNA: TGTGCCAGCGTACAGTGGACTAGCGGAGCCACGCAGTATTTT; CDR3: CASVQWTSGATQYF
length: 16; size: few; J: TRBJ2-6; V: TRBV25-1; D: TRBD2; DNA: TGTGCCAGCAGTTGGGGAGGGAGGAATGGGGCCAACGTCCTGACTTTC; CDR3: CASSWGGRNGANVLTF
length: 14; size: few; J: TRBJ2-7; V: TRBV6-6; D: TRBD1; DNA: TGTGCCAGCAGCACCAAACCTGGGACAGACGAGCAGTACTTC; CDR3: CASSTKPGTDEQYF
length: 16; size: few; J: TRBJ2-3; V: TRBV3-1; D: TRBD2; DNA: TGTGCCAGCAGTACTAGCGGGAGAACAGGAGGAGATACGCAGTATTTT; CDR3: CASSTSGRTGGDTQYF
length: 15; size: NA; J: TRBJ2-2; V: TRBV5-1; D: NA; DNA: TGCGCCAGCAGAGGGGATACATCGAACACCGGGGAGCTGTTTTTT; CDR3: CASRGDTSNTGELFF
length: 16; size: few; J: TRBJ2-7; V: TRBV15; D: TRBD1; DNA: TGTGCCACCAGCAGAGTGGGACAGGGGCCTGGCAACGAGCAGTACTTC; CDR3: CATSRVGQGPGNEQYF
length: 17; size: NA; J: TRBJ2-1; V: TRBV5-4; D: TRBD2; DNA: TGTGCCAGCAGCTTATTCCTTAGCGGGAGGTCCGACAATGAGCAGTTCTTC; CDR3: CASSLFLSGRSDNEQFF
length: 13; size: many; J: TRBJ2-7; V: TRBV20-1; D: NA; DNA: TGCAGTGCTCAGCACACAACGGCCTACGAGCAGTACTTC; CDR3: CSAQHTTAYEQYF
length: 14; size: few; J: TRBJ2-1; V: TRBV19; D: NA; DNA: TGTGCCAGTTCGGACACATCCTCCTACAATGAGCAGTTCTTC; CDR3: CASSDTSSYNEQFF
length: 15; size: many; J: TRBJ1-6; V: TRBV6-2/TRBV6-3; D: NA; DNA: TGTGCCAGCATTCGGGGAAGATCGGAGAATTCACCCCTCCACTTT; CDR3: CASIRGRSENSPLHF
length: 13; size: NA; J: TRBJ1-5; V: TRBV29-1; D: NA; DNA: TGCAGCGCGGGAAGGGAGGGCAATCAGCCCCAGCATTTT; CDR3: CSAGREGNQPQHF
length: 17; size: NA; J: TRBJ2-5; V: TRBV6-1; D: TRBD2; DNA: TGTGCCAGCAGGGATGATGGCGGACTAGCGGGAGGAGAGACCCAGTACTTC; CDR3: CASRDDGGLAGGETQYF
length: 12; size: many; J: TRBJ2-7; V: TRBV12-3/TRBV12-4; D: NA; DNA: TGTGCCAGCAGTTTCCAAGGCTACGAGCAGTACTTC; CDR3: CASSFQGYEQYF
length: 14; size: few; J: TRBJ2-5; V: TRBV29-1; D: TRBD1; DNA: TGCAGCGTTGGGGGGACAGCGCCTCAAGAGACCCAGTACTTC; CDR3: CSVGGTAPQETQYF
length: 15; size: few; J: TRBJ1-5; V: TRBV7-2; D: NA; DNA: TGTGCCAGCAGCGAACAGGGAGGTTCGGGTCAGCCCCAGCATTTT; CDR3: CASSEQGGSGQPQHF
length: 10; size: many; J: TRBJ2-1; V: TRBV12-3/TRBV12-4; D: NA; DNA: TGTGCCAGCAGTTTAGTCGGGCAGTTCTTC; CDR3: CASSLVGQFF
length: 15; size: few; J: TRBJ2-7; V: TRBV28; D: NA; DNA: TGTGCCAGCAGTCCAGACCTGGGCCGAGCCTACGAGCAGTACTTC; CDR3: CASSPDLGRAYEQYF
length: 18; size: few; J: TRBJ2-1; V: TRBV5-1; D: TRBD1; DNA: TGCGCCAGCAGCCAATCCTTTGACAGGGAAAGTAGATTGAATGAGCAGTTCTTC; CDR3: CASSQSFDRESRLNEQFF
length: 17; size: few; J: TRBJ2-1; V: TRBV6-1; D: TRBD2; DNA: TGTGCCAGCAGTGAAGCCGCACCGGGACTAGCGAACAATGAGCAGTTCTTC; CDR3: CASSEAAPGLANNEQFF
length: 16; size: few; J: TRBJ2-3; V: TRBV11-2; D: NA; DNA: TGTGCCAGCAGCTTCGGGGGCCCCTATAGCACAGATACGCAGTATTTT; CDR3: CASSFGGPYSTDTQYF
length: 18; size: few; J: TRBJ2-5; V: TRBV5-1; D: TRBD2; DNA: TGCGCCAGCAGCCTAGGATCGCTAGCGGGCCTCTTCCAAGAGACCCAGTACTTC; CDR3: CASSLGSLAGLFQETQYF
length: 15; size: few; J: TRBJ2-7; V: TRBV7-2; D: NA; DNA: TGTGCCAGCAGCTGGAATGAGAGGGATAACCACGAGCAGTACTTC; CDR3: CASSWNERDNHEQYF
length: 15; size: few; J: TRBJ1-4; V: TRBV19; D: TRBD1; DNA: TGTGCCAGTAGCTCCAGGACAGGGGGAGACGAAAAACTGTTTTTT; CDR3: CASSSRTGGDEKLFF
length: 16; size: NA; J: TRBJ1-2; V: TRBV5-4; D: NA; DNA: TGTGCCAGCAGCTTGCGAGCGTCAGCAGACTCTAGTGGCTACACCTTC; CDR3: CASSLRASADSSGYTF
length: 13; size: few; J: TRBJ1-1; V: TRBV5-1; D: TRBD1; DNA: TGCGCCAGCAGCTTGTGGACAGGGCGTGAAGCTTTCTTT; CDR3: CASSLWTGREAFF
length: 11; size: few; J: TRBJ2-3; V: TRBV2; D: NA; DNA: TGTGCCAGCAGGCAATCGGATACGCAGTATTTT; CDR3: CASRQSDTQYF
length: 14; size: few; J: TRBJ2-2; V: TRBV4-1; D: TRBD2; DNA: TGCGCCAGCAGCCAAGATATGCGGGAGGGTTGGCTGTTTTTT; CDR3: CASSQDMREGWLFF
length: 14; size: NA; J: TRBJ2-2; V: TRBV4-1; D: NA; DNA: TGCGCCAGCAGCCAAGTTTCGGGGGCCGGGGAGCTGTTTTTT; CDR3: CASSQVSGAGELFF
length: 14; size: few; J: TRBJ1-3; V: TRBV3-1; D: NA; DNA: TGTGCCAGCAGCCCGGGACCCTCTGGAAACACCATATATTTT; CDR3: CASSPGPSGNTIYF
length: 13; size: NA; J: TRBJ2-7; V: TRBV5-4; D: NA; DNA: TGTGCCAGCCTAGGACACCCTGCTTACGAGCAGTACTTC; CDR3: CASLGHPAYEQYF